A single sample gave rise to the 8 T cell receptor beta chains below, sequenced in a study of cytomegalovirus exposure and HLA in healthy donors. PCR involved 60 Vbeta and 13 Jbeta primers. TCRdb keeps only in-frame clones here, not all; method: immunoSEQ multiplex PCR. The profile shows fewer than 250,000 clones, approximately 79% of them singletons. The sequenced sample consisted of PBMCs. The receptor source for this set is a male donor in good health and CMV-seronegative.

J is TRBJ2-3 and V is TRBV7-8; the match to TRBD2 covers 7 bases. The CDR3 contains 16 residues. The trim removed 0 bases at V and 0 bases at J, leaving 3 bases unmatched. Germline lookup yields CDR1 SGHVS and CDR2 FQNEAQ. The chain's CDR3 is CASSLAGGASTDTQYF. CDR3 coding DNA: TGTGCCAGCAGCTTAGCGGGAGGGGCCAGCACAGATACGCAGTATTTT.

This clone has more than one count but fewer than ten. This chain uses TRBV9 with TRBJ2-3; TRBD2 aligns across 11 bases. V lost 2 bases to trimming and J lost 2 bases; unmatched junction nucleotides: 4. Germline lookup yields CDR1 SGDLS and CDR2 YYNGEE. This CDR3 has 16 amino acids. The CDR3 reads CASSVGLAADTDTQYF. The CDR3 nucleotides are TGTGCCAGCAGCGTGGGACTAGCGGCCGACACAGATACGCAGTATTTT. Combining the CDR3 with reference TRBV9 and TRBJ2-3 gives the whole variable domain DSGVTQTPKHLITATGQRVTLRCSPRSGDLSVYWYQQSLDQGLQFLIQYYNGEERAKGNILERFSAQQFPDLHSELNLSSLELGDSALYFCASSVGLAADTDTQYFGPGTRLTVL.

This clone is a singleton in its sample. J is TRBJ1-4 and V is TRBV5-3; D unclear. TRBV5-3 is an ORF for which the function is uncertain. This CDR3 is 11 amino acids long. V gave up 0 bases and J gave up 16 bases, with 10 bases separating them. CDR3 region: CARSLGRGTFF. For the CDR3, the DNA is TGTGCCAGAAGCTTGGGTCGGGGAACGTTTTTT.

The chain carries TRBV4-1 and TRBJ1-4, with 8 bases aligning to TRBD1. V lost 8 bases, J lost 4 bases, and 12 bases stayed unmatched. Germline CDR1 MGHRA, CDR2 YSYEKL. This CDR3 is built from 16 residues. The CDR3 DNA reads as TGCGCCAGCTCAAATCTACCGGGACAGGTTAATGAAAAACTGTTTTTT. As protein: CASSNLPGQVNEKLFF.

The chain joins TRBV5-6 to TRBJ1-2; D gene uncertain. Trimming cost V 1 base and J 0 bases, with 4 bases left between them. Germline V gives CDR1 SGHDT, CDR2 YYEEEE. CDR3 length equals 13 residues. In nucleotides, the CDR3 is TGTGCCAGCAGCTTGCAGGCTAACTATGGCTACACCTTC. Protein sequence: CASSLQANYGYTF. Variable domain in full (rest from reference TRBV5-6 and TRBJ1-2): DAGVTQSPTHLIKTRGQQVTLRCSPKSGHDTVSWYQQALGQGPQFIFQYYEEEERQRGNFPDRFSGHQFPNYSSELNVNALLLGDSALYLCASSLQANYGYTFGSGTRLTVV.

J is TRBJ2-2 and V is TRBV13; no firm D call. Germline loops: CDR1 PRHDT, CDR2 FYEKMQ (reference sequence). CDR3 length: 15 residues. V lost 0 bases and J lost 1, with 6 bases in between. The CDR3 bases are TGTGCCAGCAGCTTAGGGCGAGGGAACACCGGGGAGCTGTTTTTT. Its translation is CASSLGRGNTGELFF.

The rearrangement uses TRBV5-1 and TRBJ2-3; weak D call: TRBD2 (6 bases). This CDR3 comprises 16 residues. Trimming took 3 bases from V and 0 from J, leaving 14 bases between them. Looked up from germline, CDR1 is SGHRS and CDR2 is YFSETQ. The chain's CDR3 is CASSSGLRPSTDTQYF. In DNA, the CDR3 is TGCGCCAGCAGCTCGGGACTTCGTCCTAGCACAGATACGCAGTATTTT.

This clone was detected only a few times. The rearrangement uses TRBV7-2 and TRBJ2-7; D may be TRBD2 (6 bases). The CDR3 loop spans 12 amino acids. CDR1 and CDR2 (germline): SGHTA, FQGNSA. V was pared by 7 bases and J by 9 bases, with 16 bases between. CDR3 coding DNA: TGTGCCAGCACTCTCCCGGGACTTCCGCAGTACTTC. This codes for CASTLPGLPQYF.